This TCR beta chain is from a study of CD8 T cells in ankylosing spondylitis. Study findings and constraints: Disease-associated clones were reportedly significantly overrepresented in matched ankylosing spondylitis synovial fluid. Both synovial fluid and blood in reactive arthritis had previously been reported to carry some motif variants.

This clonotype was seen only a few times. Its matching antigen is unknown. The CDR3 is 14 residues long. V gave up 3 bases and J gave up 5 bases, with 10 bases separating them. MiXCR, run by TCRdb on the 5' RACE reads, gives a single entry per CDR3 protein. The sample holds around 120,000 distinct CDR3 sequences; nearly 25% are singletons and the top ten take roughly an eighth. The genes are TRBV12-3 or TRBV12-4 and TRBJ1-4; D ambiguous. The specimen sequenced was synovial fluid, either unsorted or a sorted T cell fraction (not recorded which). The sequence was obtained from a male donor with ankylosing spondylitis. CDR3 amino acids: CASSFLGKNEKLFF. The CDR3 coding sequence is TGTGCCAGCAGTTTTTTAGGGAAGAATGAAAAACTGTTTTTT.